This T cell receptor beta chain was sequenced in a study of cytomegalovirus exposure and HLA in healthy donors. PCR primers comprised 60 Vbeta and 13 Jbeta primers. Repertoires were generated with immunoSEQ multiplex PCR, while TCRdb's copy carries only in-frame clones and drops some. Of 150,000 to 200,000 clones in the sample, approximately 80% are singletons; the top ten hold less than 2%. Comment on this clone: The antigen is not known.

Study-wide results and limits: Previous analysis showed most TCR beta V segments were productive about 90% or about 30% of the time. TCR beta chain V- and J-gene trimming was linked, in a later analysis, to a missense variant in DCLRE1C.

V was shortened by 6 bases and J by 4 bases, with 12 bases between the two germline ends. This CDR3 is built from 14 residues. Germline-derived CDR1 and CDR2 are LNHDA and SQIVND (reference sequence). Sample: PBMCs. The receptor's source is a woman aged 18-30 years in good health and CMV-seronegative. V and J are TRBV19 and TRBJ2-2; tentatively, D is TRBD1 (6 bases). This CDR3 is CASRLGGSTGELFF. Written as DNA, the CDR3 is TGTGCCAGTAGGCTAGGGGGTAGCACCGGGGAGCTGTTTTTT.